This TCR beta chain was obtained from a study of T cell changes during pregnancy in multiple sclerosis. This clone was seen only once. The data were produced by immunoSEQ multiplex PCR, yet TCRdb's version contains in-frame clones alone and is incomplete. The data show under 95,000 clones, around 94% seen once. Trimming left V 5 bases short and J 5 bases short, with 18 bases between. Germline values: CDR1 SNHLY, CDR2 FYNNEI. The CDR3 loop spans 16 amino acids. This specimen consisted of peripheral blood, obtained in the second trimester of pregnancy. This sequence originates from a female donor in good health, enrolled as a control in a pregnancy study. V usage is TRBV2 and J usage is TRBJ2-2; D possibly corresponds to TRBD1 (8 bases). The CDR3 spells CASSRQGARETGELFF. DNA for the CDR3: TGTGCCAGCAGTCGGCAGGGGGCGCGGGAGACCGGGGAGCTGTTTTTT.